The 20 T cell receptor beta chains below come from one sample, sequenced in a study of T-cell memory formation after mild COVID-19. TCRdb re-called the 5' RACE reads with MiXCR, one entry per CDR3 protein. The sample holds about 260,000 distinct CDR3 sequences, about 16% seen once. Material: PBMCs or a T cell subset sorted from them (not recorded which). Receptors originate from a man aged 18 to 29 who had mild COVID-19 (a few samples of this study predate the infection). Cell type and time point are not known.

In its sample, this clonotype was seen a few times. The CDR3: CASNRAVREPLHF. The DNA of the CDR3 is TGTGCCAGCAATCGAGCGGTGCGGGAGCCCCTCCACTTT. This chain joins TRBV6-1 and TRBJ1-6; the D is unclear. This CDR3 is 13 amino acids long. Deletions cut 7 bases from V and 13 bases from J, with 17 bases between. Germline V gives CDR1 MNHNS, CDR2 SASEGT.

The chain links TRBV20-1 to TRBJ2-3; 12 nucleotides match TRBD2. The CDR3 sequence is 14 residues long. The J segment lost 2 bases and the V segment lost 5 bases, leaving 2 bases of the junction unmatched. CDR1 is DFQATT and CDR2 is SNEGSKA in the germline V gene (reference sequence). This chain's CDR3 is CSAGLAGYTDTQYF. CDR3 DNA sequence: TGCAGTGCTGGACTAGCGGGGTACACAGATACGCAGTATTTT.

This chain joins TRBV19 and TRBJ1-5, with D unresolved. The ends were cut back, 5 bases at V and 6 bases at J, with 11 bases in the middle. Looked up from germline, CDR1 is LNHDA and CDR2 is SQIVND (reference sequence). The CDR3 consists of 13 residues. CDR3 amino acids: CASSSRDGQPQHF. The CDR3 nucleotides read TGTGCCAGTAGTTCAAGGGATGGTCAGCCCCAGCATTTT.

This clonotype was seen a few times. This chain connects TRBV24-1 to TRBJ2-5; TRBD1 agrees at 9 bases. This CDR3 contains 16 residues. Germline CDR1 KGHDR, CDR2 SFDVKD. Trimming took 7 bases from V and 4 from J; bases not matched to a gene: 12. The CDR3 loop reads CATSAGVTGGGETQYF. Written as DNA, the CDR3 is TGTGCCACCAGCGCCGGTGTAACAGGGGGCGGAGAGACCCAGTACTTC.

The rearrangement uses TRBV7-8 and TRBJ1-2; D is uncertain. The CDR3 is made up of 16 amino acids. Germline V gene sequence: CDR1 SGHVS, CDR2 FQNEAQ. The V end was cut by 3 bases, the J end by 2 bases, with 16 bases between. The CDR3 protein is CASSLGALFINYGYTF. CDR3 nucleotide sequence: TGTGCCAGCAGCTTGGGAGCCCTCTTTATCAACTATGGCTACACCTTC.

This clonotype was found many times. The chain links TRBV15 to TRBJ1-5; a possible D gene is TRBD1 (6 bases). The CDR3 loop spans 15 amino acids. The V gene's germline CDR1 is LNHNV and CDR2 YYDKDF (reference sequence). With 3 bases removed from V and 9 bases from J, the gap between germline ends came to 18 bases. The CDR3 nucleotides are TGTGCCACCAGCAGTCAGTTGGGGGGGGCAGGGCCCCAGCATTTT. Residues: CATSSQLGGAGPQHF.

This clonotype was seen a handful of times. J is TRBJ2-3 and V is TRBV5-6; tentatively, D is TRBD1 (6 bases). The V end was cut by 0 bases, the J end by 2 bases, with 10 bases between. In germline, CDR1 is SGHDT, CDR2 YYEEEE. This CDR3 contains 15 residues. The CDR3 loop is CASSLDRVVTDTQYF. The CDR3 DNA is TGTGCCAGCAGCTTGGACAGGGTAGTCACAGATACGCAGTATTTT.

This clonotype was seen a few times. The chain recombines TRBV11-2 with TRBJ2-7; D is unclear. Germline assignment: CDR1 SGHAT and CDR2 FQNNGV. V was cut by 3 bases and J by 4 bases, with 7 bases left in between. The CDR3 is 12 amino acids. CDR3 region: CASSFVRYEQYV. DNA for the CDR3: TGTGCCAGCAGCTTTGTCCGATACGAGCAGTACGTC.

The gene calls are TRBV4-3 and TRBJ1-6, with 7 bases lining up with TRBD1. Germline-derived CDR1 and CDR2 are LGHNA and YSLEER. This CDR3 has 19 amino acids. J was trimmed by 10 bases and V by 0 bases; bases with no gene match: 18. For the CDR3, the DNA is TGCGCCAGCAGCCAAGATTCTCACCATCTAGGGGGCGCCGAGTCACCCCTCCACTTT. Amino acids: CASSQDSHHLGGAESPLHF.

This clonotype has only a few counts. The chain joins TRBV7-9 to TRBJ1-2, with no clear D. The CDR3 totals 14 residues. Germline CDR1 is SEHNR and CDR2 is FQNEAQ (reference sequence). Trimming removed 4 bases from V and 7 bases from J, with 16 bases in between. CDR3 amino acids: CASSWLSGSGGYTF. The CDR3 nucleotides read TGTGCCAGCAGCTGGCTGTCCGGGTCAGGTGGCTACACCTTC. Based on the CDR3 plus reference TRBV7-9 and TRBJ1-2, the full variable domain is DTGVSQNPRHKITKRGQNVTFRCDPISEHNRLYWYRQTLGQGPEFLTYFQNEAQLEKSRLLSDRFSAERPKGSFSTLEIQRTEQGDSAMYLCASSWLSGSGGYTFGSGTRLTVV.

This clonotype came up a few times. The chain couples TRBV20-1 to TRBJ1-1, with D hard to call. The CDR3 consists of 14 residues. Between the trimmed V and J ends, which lost 3 bases and 1 base, there was a span of 12 bases. Germline loops: CDR1 DFQATT, CDR2 SNEGSKA (reference sequence). The CDR3 DNA reads TGCAGTGCTAGGTTCGTCGGGAGGAACACTGAAGCTTTCTTT. This translates into CSARFVGRNTEAFF.

The CDR3 reads CASRQTGVDGYTF. CDR3 in DNA: TGTGCCAGCAGACAGACAGGGGTGGATGGCTACACCTTC. The chain combines TRBV12-3 or TRBV12-4 with TRBJ1-2; TRBD1 agrees at 8 bases. This CDR3 is 13 amino acids long. J was trimmed by 6 bases and V by 6 bases; bases with no gene match: 6.

V usage is TRBV6-2 or TRBV6-3 and J usage is TRBJ2-7; 12 bases are shared with TRBD1. The CDR3 extends over 16 amino acids. Germline V gene data show CDR1 as MNHEY and CDR2 as SVGEGT. Trimming took 9 bases from V and 1 from J; bases not matched to a gene: 10. The CDR3 spells CASSVGTGGHSYEQYV. The CDR3 DNA sequence: TGTGCCAGTTCAGTTGGGACAGGGGGCCATTCCTACGAGCAGTACGTC.

This clonotype turned up a few times. The rearrangement joins TRBV6-5 to TRBJ2-3; D call uncertain. Trimming removed 4 bases at V and 7 bases at J, with 15 bases between. The CDR3 runs to 14 residues. Germline CDR1 is MNHEY and CDR2 is SVGAGI. The CDR3 sequence: CASSSLLDGNTQYF. The CDR3 nucleotides read TGTGCCAGCAGTTCTCTCTTGGACGGAAATACGCAGTATTTT.

This clonotype came up a few times. CDR3 protein: CASSLRTAEAFF. In DNA, the CDR3 is TGTGCCAGCAGTCTCAGGACAGCTGAAGCTTTCTTT. The V call is TRBV12-3 or TRBV12-4, the J call TRBJ1-1; D is perhaps TRBD1 (6 bases). The CDR3 sequence is 12 residues long. V gave up 5 bases and J gave up 6 bases, with 10 bases separating them.

This clonotype came up a few times. The CDR3 sequence is CASRETAKGTGELFF. The CDR3 coding sequence is TGCGCCAGCAGAGAGACAGCTAAGGGGACCGGGGAGCTGTTTTTT. This chain joins TRBV5-1 and TRBJ2-2, with D possibly matching TRBD1 (5 bases). V lost 5 bases and J lost 5, with 16 bases in between. There are 15 residues in the CDR3. Germline values: CDR1 SGHRS, CDR2 YFSETQ.

The rearrangement uses TRBV4-3 and TRBJ2-1, with D unclear. The CDR3 sequence is 14 residues long. CDR1 and CDR2 from the germline V gene are LGHNA and YSLEER. Trimming pared 1 base from V and 4 bases from J, leaving 8 bases between. The CDR3 here is CASSQGWGYNEQFF. CDR3 coding DNA: TGCGCCAGCAGCCAAGGTTGGGGTTACAATGAGCAGTTCTTC.

The sample holds a few counts of this clonotype. This chain's CDR3 is CASSARGSYEQYV. CDR3 in DNA: TGTGCCAGCAGTGCCAGAGGCTCCTACGAGCAGTACGTC. V gene TRBV6-1 combines with J gene TRBJ2-7, with D uncertain. The CDR3 is 13 residues long. Germline values: CDR1 MNHNS, CDR2 SASEGT. V lost 4 bases and J 0 bases, leaving 7 bases between the germline ends.

This clonotype was recorded a few times. The V and J genes are TRBV7-2 and TRBJ2-3; the match to TRBD2 covers 15 bases. V lost 2 bases to trimming and J lost 11 bases; unmatched junction nucleotides: 5. The CDR3 is made up of 15 amino acids. Germline V gives CDR1 SGHTA, CDR2 FQGNSA. The CDR3 DNA sequence: TGTGCCAGCAGCTTAACGGGACTAGCGGGGGGTAGGCAGTATTTT. Translation gives CASSLTGLAGGRQYF.

This chain joins TRBV6-2 or TRBV6-3 and TRBJ1-1; the D is unclear. The germline V gene has CDR1 MNHEY and CDR2 SVGEGT. Trimming left V 6 bases short and J 1 base short, with 12 bases between. The CDR3 extends over 14 amino acids. The CDR3 region is CASSLGNTNTEAFF. The CDR3, as DNA: TGTGCCAGCAGCCTAGGGAATACGAACACTGAAGCTTTCTTT.